The next 27 T cell receptor beta chains were all read from a single sample in a study of shared clonotypes between healthy human individuals. Naive CD8 isolation took CD45RO-negative cells positively selected for CCR7 and excluded terminally differentiated effector memory CD45RA+ cells. Assay: immunoSEQ multiplex PCR; the TCRdb copy retains only in-frame clones and omits some. The sample lists 800,000 or so clones; about 97% were seen once. The sequenced sample consisted of naive CD8+ T cells sorted from blood. Source of these receptors: a man under 40 in good health.

This clone was recorded once. The J gene is TRBJ2-6, the V gene TRBV9; D not certain. Per germline, CDR1 SGDLS and CDR2 YYNGEE. This CDR3 contains 17 residues. Trimming left V 4 bases short and J 1 base short, with 15 bases between. CDR3 protein: CASSLQPARSGANVLTF. CDR3 DNA sequence: TGTGCCAGCAGCCTGCAACCTGCTAGGTCTGGGGCCAACGTCCTGACTTTC.

This chain links TRBV28 with TRBJ2-3; D is perhaps TRBD2 (6 bases). The CDR3 totals 17 residues. The germline V and J ends were trimmed by 3 bases and 2 bases, with 18 bases remaining between them. Germline assignment: CDR1 MDHEN and CDR2 SYDVKM. The CDR3 spells CASSFPMTSGDTDTQYF. The CDR3 region has the DNA TGTGCCAGCAGTTTCCCCATGACTAGTGGGGACACAGATACGCAGTATTTT.

There are a few counts of this clone. V is TRBV27 and J is TRBJ2-3, with D maybe TRBD1 (7 bases). CDR1 and CDR2 from the germline V gene are MNHEY and SMNVEV (reference sequence). V lost 1 base and J lost 2, with 16 bases in between. The CDR3 contains 17 residues. CDR3 amino acids: CASSLWWRGPNTDTQYF. CDR3 in DNA: TGTGCCAGCAGTTTATGGTGGAGGGGGCCGAACACAGATACGCAGTATTTT.

The chain combines TRBV11-2 with TRBJ1-1; the D gene is possibly TRBD1 (5 bases). Per germline, CDR1 SGHAT and CDR2 FQNNGV. Trimming pared 4 bases from V and 11 bases from J, leaving 14 bases between. The CDR3 has 12 amino acids. CDR3 in amino acids: CASSSQTEKAFF. In nucleotides, the CDR3 is TGTGCCAGCAGCTCCCAGACAGAAAAGGCTTTCTTT. The entire variable domain, with the rest obtained from reference TRBV11-2 and TRBJ1-1, is as follows: EAGVAQSPRYKIIEKRQSVAFWCNPISGHATLYWYQQILGQGPKLLIQFQNNGVVDDSQLPKDRFSAERLKGVDSTLKIQPAKLEDSAVYLCASSSQTEKAFFGQGTRLTVV.

V is TRBV2 and J is TRBJ2-2; D gene ambiguous. This CDR3 is 12 amino acids long. The V end was cut by 3 bases, the J end by 6 bases, with 5 bases between. Germline values: CDR1 SNHLY, CDR2 FYNNEI. CDR3 in amino acids: CASSEVAGELFF. The DNA for the CDR3 is TGTGCCAGCAGTGAGGTGGCCGGGGAGCTGTTTTTT.

Only one count was recorded for this clone. The CDR3 reads CASSPGTSGAYNEQFF. Here the CDR3 DNA reads TGTGCCAGCTCACCTGGGACTAGCGGCGCTTACAATGAGCAGTTCTTC. This chain uses TRBV18 with TRBJ2-1; 11 bases align to TRBD2. The germline V gene encodes CDR1 KGHSH and CDR2 LQKENI. After removal of 3 bases from V and 4 bases from J, the junction contained 5 bases not matched to a gene. The CDR3 runs 16 residues.

V usage is TRBV21-1 and J usage is TRBJ2-1; TRBD2, the table's D call, lacks a check against the DNA. TRBV21-1 is listed as a pseudogene. This CDR3 is 15 amino acids long. In DNA form, the CDR3 reads TGTGCCAGCAGCAACCTAGCGGATGAATACAATGAGCAGTTCTTC. Translated, it gives CASSNLADEYNEQFF.

Remarks on this clone: The same CDR3 also results from other DNA sequences found in this sample. The gene calls are TRBV27 and TRBJ2-3; D ambiguous. The V and J ends lost 3 bases and 5 bases respectively, with 3 bases between them. From germline, CDR1 is MNHEY and CDR2 SMNVEV (reference sequence). The CDR3 has 11 residues. The DNA of the CDR3 is TGTGCCAGCAGTTTTTTAGATACGCAGTATTTT. This sequence encodes CASSFLDTQYF.

V is TRBV19 and J is TRBJ2-3; 11 nucleotides match TRBD2. V shed 6 bases, J shed 2 bases, and the junction held 7 bases outside the gene matches. This CDR3 is built from 16 residues. Per germline, CDR1 LNHDA and CDR2 SQIVND (reference sequence). The CDR3 reads CASRPGLAGNTDTQYF. For the CDR3, the DNA is TGTGCCAGTAGGCCCGGACTAGCGGGTAACACAGATACGCAGTATTTT.

This chain joins TRBV10-3 and TRBJ2-3, with a possible D match to TRBD1 (6 bases). The CDR3 has 15 amino acids. The V gene's germline CDR1 is ENHRY and CDR2 SYGVKD. The V end lost 2 bases, the J end lost 5 bases, and 14 bases lay between the germline ends. CDR3 DNA: TGTGCCATCAGTGAGGTAGGGCAGGGGATAGATACGCAGTATTTT. The encoded protein is CAISEVGQGIDTQYF.

A word on this clone: This sample also contains other DNA sequences that code for the same CDR3. This sequence joins TRBV27 and TRBJ1-1, with 7 bases aligning to TRBD1. The trim removed 5 bases at V and 5 bases at J, leaving 2 bases unmatched. CDR1 is MNHEY and CDR2 is SMNVEV in the germline V gene (reference sequence). The CDR3 consists of 12 residues. CDR3: CASSQGGTEAFF. The CDR3, as DNA: TGTGCCAGCAGTCAGGGGGGTACTGAAGCTTTCTTT.

The chain couples TRBV30 to TRBJ1-2; tentatively, D is TRBD1 (6 bases). V lost 0 bases to trimming and J lost 2 bases, with 13 bases between them. This CDR3 is 15 amino acids long. CDR1 GTSNPN and CDR2 SVGIG come from the germline V gene (reference sequence). This CDR3 reads CAWSVQGLPNYGYTF. Here the CDR3 DNA reads TGTGCCTGGAGTGTACAGGGCCTACCAAACTATGGCTACACCTTC.

The chain is built from TRBV5-1 and TRBJ2-7; 9 bases align to TRBD1. The CDR3 spans 16 residues. Germline V CDR1 and CDR2: SGHRS, YFSETQ. V gave up 2 bases and J gave up 5 bases; unmatched junction bases: 11. The CDR3 DNA is TGCGCCAGCAGCTTACAGGGGGCCCTCCCTCGGGACGAGCAGTACTTC. The encoded protein is CASSLQGALPRDEQYF.

The chain couples TRBV14 to TRBJ2-5, with TRBD2 identical over 16 bases. The germline CDR1 and CDR2 sequences are SGHDN and FVKESK. V dropped 2 bases and J dropped 4; count of bases not matched to a gene: 7. The CDR3 is 18 residues long. CDR3 region: CASSQPPGLAGGLETQYF. The CDR3, as DNA: TGTGCCAGCAGCCAACCCCCGGGACTAGCGGGAGGGCTAGAGACCCAGTACTTC.

The rearrangement uses TRBV7-8 and TRBJ2-3, with TRBD2 identical over 8 bases. The germline CDR1 and CDR2 sequences are SGHVS and FQNEAQ. The junction had 4 bases not matched to a gene; V was cut back by 1 base and J by 1 base. CDR3 length: 16 residues. CDR3 region: CASSLEETSGTDTQYF. For the CDR3, the DNA is TGTGCCAGCAGCTTAGAGGAGACTAGCGGCACAGATACGCAGTATTTT.

V usage is TRBV7-9 and J usage is TRBJ2-7; D unclear. CDR1 and CDR2 (germline): SEHNR, FQNEAQ (reference sequence). This CDR3 region has 10 residues. V was pared by 0 bases and J by 6 bases, with 0 bases between. The CDR3 DNA is TGTGCCAGCAGCTTAGCCGAGCAGTACTTC. Translated, it gives CASSLAEQYF.

The rearrangement uses TRBV19 and TRBJ2-5, with TRBD1 matching over 9 bases. The germline gives CDR1 LNHDA, CDR2 SQIVND (reference sequence). The CDR3 loop spans 15 amino acids. Trimming at V came to 3 bases and at J to 1 base, leaving 3 bases not matched to a gene. The CDR3 is CASSMGQGVQETQYF. The CDR3 region has the DNA TGTGCCAGTAGTATGGGACAGGGAGTCCAAGAGACCCAGTACTTC.

CDR3 region: CASSYGRSEQFF. CDR3 coding DNA: TGCGCCAGCAGTTACGGGAGATCTGAGCAGTTCTTC. The V call is TRBV5-1, the J call TRBJ2-1; maybe TRBD2 (6 bases). The CDR3 is made up of 12 amino acids. Germline-derived CDR1 and CDR2 are SGHRS and YFSETQ. V shed 5 bases and J shed 9 bases, with 12 bases lying between them. The full variable domain, its missing parts supplied by reference TRBV5-1 and TRBJ2-1, is KAGVTQTPRYLIKTRGQQVTLSCSPISGHRSVSWYQQTPGQGLQFLFEYFSETQRNKGNFPGRFSGRQFSNSRSEMNVSTLELGDSALYLCASSYGRSEQFFGPGTRLTVL.

The chain is built from TRBV7-9 and TRBJ2-1; D not certain. CDR3 length: 13 residues. Germline V CDR1 and CDR2: SEHNR, FQNEAQ (reference sequence). Trimming took off 5 bases at V and 8 bases at J, with 13 bases between the two ends. As DNA, the CDR3 is TGTGCCAGCAGCCTCCGCAATAGGGATGAGCAGTTCTTC. This codes for CASSLRNRDEQFF.

The J gene is TRBJ1-3, the V gene TRBV6-1; D may be TRBD1 (5 bases). Per the germline V gene, CDR1 is MNHNS and CDR2 is SASEGT. Trimming shortened V by 6 bases and J by 0 bases, and 12 bases separated the two germline ends. CDR3 length: 15 residues. CDR3 loop: CASSPGRNSGNTIYF. In DNA, the CDR3 is TGTGCCAGCAGCCCGGGACGGAACTCTGGAAACACCATATATTTT.

Of note for this clone: The same CDR3 is also encoded by other DNA sequences in this sample. The chain links TRBV7-9 to TRBJ1-1, with D possibly matching TRBD1 (5 bases). The CDR3 covers 12 residues. The V gene lost 4 bases and the J gene lost 6 bases, with 9 bases spanning the gap. Germline values: CDR1 SEHNR, CDR2 FQNEAQ (reference sequence). The CDR3 here is CASSSRGAEAFF. CDR3 DNA sequence: TGTGCCAGCAGCTCGAGGGGTGCTGAAGCTTTCTTT.

The rearrangement links TRBV2 to TRBJ2-7; D may be TRBD2 (6 bases). CDR1 and CDR2 from the germline V gene are SNHLY and FYNNEI. CDR3 length: 14 residues. The V end was cut by 3 bases, the J end by 0 bases, with 9 bases between. CDR3 coding DNA: TGTGCCAGCAGTGAGGCGGGACGCTCCTACGAGCAGTACTTC. It translates to CASSEAGRSYEQYF.

The CDR3: CASSQAAGRGNTIYF. The CDR3 DNA reads as TGCGCCAGCAGCCAAGCCGCAGGGCGAGGAAACACCATATATTTT. The chain uses TRBV4-1 and TRBJ1-3; D perhaps matches TRBD1 (5 bases). The ends were cut back, 1 base at V and 4 bases at J, with 11 bases in the middle. The CDR3 is 15 amino acids. Germline loops: CDR1 MGHRA, CDR2 YSYEKL.

V usage is TRBV28 and J usage is TRBJ2-7, with D possibly matching TRBD2 (5 bases). The CDR3 consists of 14 residues. With 7 bases removed from V and 3 bases from J, the gap between germline ends came to 16 bases. Germline V gives CDR1 MDHEN, CDR2 SYDVKM. CDR3 in amino acids: CASTLGERGYEQYF. The CDR3 DNA reads TGTGCCAGCACTCTCGGGGAAAGAGGCTACGAGCAGTACTTC.

The rearrangement uses TRBV7-6 and TRBJ2-7; 15 nucleotides agree with TRBD2. The CDR3 spans 17 residues. The J segment lost 6 bases and the V segment lost 5 bases, leaving 11 bases of the junction unmatched. Germline CDR1 and CDR2: SGHVS and FNYEAQ. The CDR3 nucleotides are TGTGCCAGCAGCATAGGACTAGCGGGAGGGCCGAATTTCGAGCAGTACTTC. As protein: CASSIGLAGGPNFEQYF. Combining the CDR3 with reference TRBV7-6 and TRBJ2-7 gives the whole variable domain GAGVSQSPRYKVTKRGQDVALRCDPISGHVSLYWYRQALGQGPEFLTYFNYEAQQDKSGLPNDRFSAERPEGSISTLTIQRTEQRDSAMYRCASSIGLAGGPNFEQYFGPGTRLTVT.

This chain joins TRBV4-3 and TRBJ2-7; D is possibly TRBD1 or TRBD2 (5 bases each). Germline V gene sequence: CDR1 LGHNA, CDR2 YSLEER. Between the trimmed V and J ends, which lost 2 bases and 7 bases, there was a span of 21 bases. CDR3 length equals 16 residues. The CDR3 protein is CASSQIGLGTSTEQYF. The CDR3 DNA sequence: TGCGCCAGCAGCCAAATTGGGCTGGGGACCTCGACTGAGCAGTACTTC.

The chain employs TRBV7-9 and TRBJ2-7; the D gene could be TRBD1 or TRBD2 (5 bases each). V lost 5 bases and J 0 bases, leaving 23 bases between the germline ends. In germline, CDR1 is SEHNR, CDR2 FQNEAQ (reference sequence). This CDR3 has 18 amino acids. CDR3 nucleotide sequence: TGTGCCAGCAGCCTCACGGTAGTCCGGGGCCAGAGCTCCTACGAGCAGTACTTC. Translation gives CASSLTVVRGQSSYEQYF.